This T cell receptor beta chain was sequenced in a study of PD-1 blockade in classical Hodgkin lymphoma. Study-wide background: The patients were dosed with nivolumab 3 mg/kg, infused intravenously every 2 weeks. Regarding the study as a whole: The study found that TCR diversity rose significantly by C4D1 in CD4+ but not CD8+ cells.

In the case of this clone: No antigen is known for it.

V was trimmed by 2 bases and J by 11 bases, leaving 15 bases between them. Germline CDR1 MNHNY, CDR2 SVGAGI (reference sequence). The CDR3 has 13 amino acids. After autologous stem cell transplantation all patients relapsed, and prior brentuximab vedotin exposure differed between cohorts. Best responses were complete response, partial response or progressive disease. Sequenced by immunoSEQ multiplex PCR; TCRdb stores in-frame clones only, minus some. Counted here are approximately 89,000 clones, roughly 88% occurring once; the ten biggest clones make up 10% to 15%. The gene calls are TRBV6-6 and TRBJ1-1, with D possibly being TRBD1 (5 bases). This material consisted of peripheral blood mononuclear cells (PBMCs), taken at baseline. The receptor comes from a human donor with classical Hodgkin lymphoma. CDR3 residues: CASSYDRGMEAFF. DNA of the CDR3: TGTGCCAGCAGTTACGATAGGGGTATGGAGGCTTTCTTT.